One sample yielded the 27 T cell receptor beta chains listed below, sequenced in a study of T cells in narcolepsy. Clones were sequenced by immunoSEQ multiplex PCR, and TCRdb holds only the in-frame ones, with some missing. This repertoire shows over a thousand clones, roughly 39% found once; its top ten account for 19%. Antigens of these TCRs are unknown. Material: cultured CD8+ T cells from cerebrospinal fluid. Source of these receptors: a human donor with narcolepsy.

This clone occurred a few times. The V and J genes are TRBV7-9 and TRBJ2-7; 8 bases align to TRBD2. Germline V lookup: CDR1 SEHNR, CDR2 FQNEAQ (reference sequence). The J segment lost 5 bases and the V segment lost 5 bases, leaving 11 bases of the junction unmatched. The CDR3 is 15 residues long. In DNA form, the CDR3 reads TGTGCCAGCAGCCAAGCGGGAGCGGGAGTCCACGAGCAGTACTTC. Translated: CASSQAGAGVHEQYF.

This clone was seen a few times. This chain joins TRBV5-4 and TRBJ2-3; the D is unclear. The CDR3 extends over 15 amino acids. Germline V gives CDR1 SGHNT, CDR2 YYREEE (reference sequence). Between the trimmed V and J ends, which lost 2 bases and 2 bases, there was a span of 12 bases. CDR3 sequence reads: CASSLIPGSTDTQYF. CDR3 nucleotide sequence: TGTGCCAGCAGCTTAATACCCGGGTCCACAGATACGCAGTATTTT.

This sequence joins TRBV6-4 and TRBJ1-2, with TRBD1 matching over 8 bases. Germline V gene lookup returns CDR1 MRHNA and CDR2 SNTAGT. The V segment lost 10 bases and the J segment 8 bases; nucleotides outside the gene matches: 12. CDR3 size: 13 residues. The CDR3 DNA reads TGTGCCACTTTGGGCAGGGGGCGAGAGGGCTACACCTTC. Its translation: CATLGRGREGYTF.

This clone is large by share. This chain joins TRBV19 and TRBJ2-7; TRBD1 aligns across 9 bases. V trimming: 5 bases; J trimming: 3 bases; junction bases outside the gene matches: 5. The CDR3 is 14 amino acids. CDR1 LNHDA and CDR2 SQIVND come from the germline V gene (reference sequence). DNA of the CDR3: TGTGCCAGTAGTGCCGGGACAGGGTTCTACGAGCAGTACTTC. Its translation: CASSAGTGFYEQYF.

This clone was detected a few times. Here the CDR3 DNA reads TGTGCCAGCAGCTTAAAGGGGGGGGCGAGTAATAAGACCTACAATGAGCAGTTCTTC. Protein product: CASSLKGGASNKTYNEQFF. The V call is TRBV11-2, the J call TRBJ2-1; the D gene is possibly TRBD2 (7 bases). The germline CDR1 and CDR2 sequences are SGHAT and FQNNGV. V was pared by 2 bases and J by 2 bases, with 22 bases between. This CDR3 has 19 amino acids.

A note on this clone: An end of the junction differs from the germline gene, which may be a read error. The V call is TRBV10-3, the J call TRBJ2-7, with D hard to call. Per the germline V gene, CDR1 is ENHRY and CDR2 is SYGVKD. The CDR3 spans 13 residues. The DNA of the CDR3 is TGTGCCAGCAGTCCGGCCCCCTACTACGAGCAGTACTTC. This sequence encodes CASSPAPYYEQYF.

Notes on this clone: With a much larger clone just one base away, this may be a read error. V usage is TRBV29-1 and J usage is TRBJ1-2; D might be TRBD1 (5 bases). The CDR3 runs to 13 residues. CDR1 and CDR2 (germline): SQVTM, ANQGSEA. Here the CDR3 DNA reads TGCAGCGTTGACTTTGGGGGAACCTATTGCTACACCTTC. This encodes CSVDFGGTYCYTF.

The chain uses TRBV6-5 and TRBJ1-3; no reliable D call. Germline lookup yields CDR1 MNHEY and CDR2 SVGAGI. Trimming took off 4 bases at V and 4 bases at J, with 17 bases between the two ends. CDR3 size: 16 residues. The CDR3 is CASSFSDFSDGNTIYF. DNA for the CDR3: TGTGCCAGCAGTTTTAGTGATTTCAGCGACGGAAACACCATATATTTT.

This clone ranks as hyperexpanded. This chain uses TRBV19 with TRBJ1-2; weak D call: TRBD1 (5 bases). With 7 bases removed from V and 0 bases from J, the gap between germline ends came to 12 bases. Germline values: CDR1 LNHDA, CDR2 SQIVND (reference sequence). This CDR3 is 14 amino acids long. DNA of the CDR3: TGTGCCAGTACCTTAATGGGGCCTAACTATGGCTACACCTTC. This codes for CASTLMGPNYGYTF. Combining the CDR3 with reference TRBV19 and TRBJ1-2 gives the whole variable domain DGGITQSPKYLFRKEGQNVTLSCEQNLNHDAMYWYRQDPGQGLRLIYYSQIVNDFQKGDIAEGYSVSREKKESFPLTVTSAQKNPTAFYLCASTLMGPNYGYTFGSGTRLTVV.

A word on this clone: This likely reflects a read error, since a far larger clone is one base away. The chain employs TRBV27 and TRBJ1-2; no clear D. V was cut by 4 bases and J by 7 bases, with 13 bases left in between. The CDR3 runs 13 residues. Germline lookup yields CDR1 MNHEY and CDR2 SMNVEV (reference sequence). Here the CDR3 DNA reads TGTGCCAGCAGTTGTACACTGGCGGGTGGCTACACCTTC. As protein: CASSCTLAGGYTF.

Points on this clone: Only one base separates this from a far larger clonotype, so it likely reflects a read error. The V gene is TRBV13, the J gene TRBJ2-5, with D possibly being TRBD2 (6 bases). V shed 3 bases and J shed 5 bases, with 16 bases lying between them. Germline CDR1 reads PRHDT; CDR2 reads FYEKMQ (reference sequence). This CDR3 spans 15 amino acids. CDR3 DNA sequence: TGTGCCAGCAGCTTCGGGACTCACTCTCCGGAGACCCAGTACTTC. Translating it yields CASSFGTHSPETQYF.

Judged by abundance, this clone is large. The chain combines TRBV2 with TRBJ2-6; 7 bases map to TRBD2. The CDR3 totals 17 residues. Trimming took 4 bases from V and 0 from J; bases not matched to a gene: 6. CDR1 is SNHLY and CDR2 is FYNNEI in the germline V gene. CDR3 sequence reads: CASSGEGRISGANVLTF. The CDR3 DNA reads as TGTGCCAGCAGTGGGGAGGGACGCATCTCTGGGGCCAACGTCCTGACTTTC.

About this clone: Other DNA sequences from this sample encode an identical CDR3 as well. CDR3 residues: CASSQDFGTAHPGEAFF. The CDR3 region has the DNA TGTGCCAGCAGCCAAGATTTCGGGACAGCTCACCCAGGGGAAGCTTTCTTT. The chain recombines TRBV4-2 with TRBJ1-1, with 7 bases fitting TRBD1. Losses at the gene ends were 0 bases for V and 8 bases for J; bases not matched to a gene: 15. The CDR3 is made up of 17 amino acids. CDR1 is LGHNA and CDR2 is YNFKEQ in the germline V gene.

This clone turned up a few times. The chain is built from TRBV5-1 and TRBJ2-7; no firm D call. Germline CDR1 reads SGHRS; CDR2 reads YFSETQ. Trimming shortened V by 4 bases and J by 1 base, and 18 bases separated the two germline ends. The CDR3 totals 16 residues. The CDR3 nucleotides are TGCGCCAGCAGCGGAGCAGGAGCGCAGGATTCCTACGAGCAGTACTTC. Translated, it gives CASSGAGAQDSYEQYF.

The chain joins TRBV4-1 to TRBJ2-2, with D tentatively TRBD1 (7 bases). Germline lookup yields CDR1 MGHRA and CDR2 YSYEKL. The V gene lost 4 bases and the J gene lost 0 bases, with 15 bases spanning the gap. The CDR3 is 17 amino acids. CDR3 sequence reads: CASSPVRDRANTGELFF. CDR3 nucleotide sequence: TGCGCCAGCAGCCCGGTGCGGGACAGAGCGAACACCGGGGAGCTGTTTTTT.

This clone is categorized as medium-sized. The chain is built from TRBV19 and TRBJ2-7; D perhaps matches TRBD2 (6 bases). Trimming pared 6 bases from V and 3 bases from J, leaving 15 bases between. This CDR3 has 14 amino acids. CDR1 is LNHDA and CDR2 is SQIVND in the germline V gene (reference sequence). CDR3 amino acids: CASRSLSEGYEQYF. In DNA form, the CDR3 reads TGTGCCAGTAGGAGCCTTTCGGAGGGCTACGAGCAGTACTTC.

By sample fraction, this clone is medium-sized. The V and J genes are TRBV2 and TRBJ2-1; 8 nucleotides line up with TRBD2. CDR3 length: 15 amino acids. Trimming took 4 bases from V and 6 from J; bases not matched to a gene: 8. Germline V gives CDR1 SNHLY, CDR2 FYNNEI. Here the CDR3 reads CASSVYGGAANEQFF. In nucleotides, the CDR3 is TGTGCCAGCAGTGTTTACGGGGGGGCGGCCAATGAGCAGTTCTTC.

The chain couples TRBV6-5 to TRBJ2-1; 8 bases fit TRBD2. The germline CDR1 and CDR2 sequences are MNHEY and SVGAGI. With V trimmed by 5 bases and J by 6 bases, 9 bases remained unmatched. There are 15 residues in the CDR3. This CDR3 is CASSVYGGAANEQFF. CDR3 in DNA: TGTGCCAGCAGTGTTTACGGGGGGGCGGCCAATGAGCAGTTCTTC.

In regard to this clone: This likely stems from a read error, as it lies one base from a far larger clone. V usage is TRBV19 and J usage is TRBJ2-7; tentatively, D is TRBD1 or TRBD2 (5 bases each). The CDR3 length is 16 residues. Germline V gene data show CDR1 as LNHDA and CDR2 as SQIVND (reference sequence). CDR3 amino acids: CARSTYSGTDSYEQYF. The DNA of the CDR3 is TGTGCCCGTAGTACCTACTCTGGGACGGATTCCTACGAGCAGTACTTC.

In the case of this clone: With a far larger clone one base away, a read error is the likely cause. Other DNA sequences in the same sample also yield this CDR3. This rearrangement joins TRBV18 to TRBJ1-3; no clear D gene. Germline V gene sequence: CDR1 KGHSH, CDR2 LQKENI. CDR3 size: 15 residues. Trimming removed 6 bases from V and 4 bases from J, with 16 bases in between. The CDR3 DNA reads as TGTGCCAGCTCCCCTCCTGGCGGAGGCGGAAACACCATATATTTT. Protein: CASSPPGGGGNTIYF.

The CDR3 sequence: CASSFQAGASTDTQYF. CDR3 nucleotide sequence: TGTGCCAGCAGCTTCCAAGCGGGGGCTAGCACAGATACGCAGTATTTT. The rearrangement links TRBV7-2 to TRBJ2-3; TRBD2 matches at 8 bases. Germline values: CDR1 SGHTA, CDR2 FQGNSA. This CDR3 is 16 amino acids long. J gave up 0 bases and V 3 bases, and 5 bases lay outside the gene matches.

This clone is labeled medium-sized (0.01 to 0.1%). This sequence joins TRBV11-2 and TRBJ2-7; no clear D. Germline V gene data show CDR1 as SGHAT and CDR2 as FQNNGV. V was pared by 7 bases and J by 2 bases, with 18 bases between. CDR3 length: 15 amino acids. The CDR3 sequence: CASILHWAPPYEQYF. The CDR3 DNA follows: TGTGCCAGCATCCTACATTGGGCACCCCCCTACGAGCAGTACTTC.

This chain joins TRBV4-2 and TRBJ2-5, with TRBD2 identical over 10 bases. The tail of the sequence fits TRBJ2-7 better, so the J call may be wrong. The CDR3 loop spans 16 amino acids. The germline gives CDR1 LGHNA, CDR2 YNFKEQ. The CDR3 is CASSQELAGNSYEQYF. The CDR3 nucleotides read TGTGCCAGCAGCCAAGAACTAGCGGGGAACTCCTACGAGCAGTACTTC.

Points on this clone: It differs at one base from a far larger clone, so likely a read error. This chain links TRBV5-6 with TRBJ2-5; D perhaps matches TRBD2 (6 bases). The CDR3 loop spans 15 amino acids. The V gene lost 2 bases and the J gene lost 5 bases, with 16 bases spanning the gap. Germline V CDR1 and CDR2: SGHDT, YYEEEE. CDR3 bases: TGTGCCAGCAGCTTCGGGACTCACTCTCCGGAGACCCAGTACTTC. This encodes CASSFGTHSPETQYF.

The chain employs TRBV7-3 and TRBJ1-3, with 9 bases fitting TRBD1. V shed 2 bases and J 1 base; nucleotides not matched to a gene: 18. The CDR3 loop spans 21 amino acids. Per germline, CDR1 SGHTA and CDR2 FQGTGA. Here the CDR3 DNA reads TGTGCCAGCAGCTTATCTAGCCCAGGACAGGGGCGTTCTATGTCTGGAAACACCATATATTTT. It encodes CASSLSSPGQGRSMSGNTIYF.

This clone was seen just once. The CDR3 sequence is CASSLGLAGSLTDTQYF. In DNA, the CDR3 is TGTGCCAGCAGCTTGGGCTTAGCGGGGTCACTCACAGATACGCAGTATTTT. The chain recombines TRBV11-2 with TRBJ2-3, with 8 bases that match TRBD2. Germline V gene lookup returns CDR1 SGHAT and CDR2 FQNNGV. The CDR3 sequence is 17 residues long. The V and J ends lost 3 bases and 2 bases, in that order; junction bases with no gene match: 10.

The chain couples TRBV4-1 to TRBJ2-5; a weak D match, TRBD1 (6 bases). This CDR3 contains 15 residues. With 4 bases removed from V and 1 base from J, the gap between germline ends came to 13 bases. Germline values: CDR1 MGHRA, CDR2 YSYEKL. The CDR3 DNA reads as TGCGCCAGCAGCCTCGGGACAAAAGCCCAAGAGACCCAGTACTTC. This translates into CASSLGTKAQETQYF.